The rows below give T cell receptor beta chains drawn from one sample of a study of T cells in localized non-small cell lung cancer. Generated by immunoSEQ multiplex PCR, the TCRdb table keeps only in-frame clones and is missing some. Of about 7,300 clones listed, 20% to 25% were seen once; the top ten hold 3.6%. The sample consisted of lung tumor tissue, taken before any cancer treatment. The receptors were gathered from a man between 40 and 70 years old with stage III squamous cell lung carcinoma. The CDR3 runs from the conserved cysteine through the conserved F or W. Each record gives: clone size, J gene, V gene, CDR3 protein. Size tells how often a clone was seen (once, few, many) or the class of an expanded clone, and some rows leave it out.

>.|TRBJ1-2|TRBV5-1
CASSRTGDNYGYTF
>few|TRBJ2-4|TRBV6-8
CASRRAEGGENIQYF
>.|TRBJ1-1|TRBV6-8
CASSYRDRDTEAFF
>.|TRBJ1-5|TRBV1
CASSQGSPRVGNQPQHF
>few|TRBJ2-7|TRBV11-3
CASSLERTPSGEQYF
>.|TRBJ1-1|TRBV6-8
CASSASPGNTEAFF
>few|TRBJ1-5|TRBV4-1
CASSQVLGQPQHF
>.|TRBJ1-1|TRBV11-3
CASSLGTGVNTEAFF
>few|TRBJ1-4|TRBV9
CASSLEAQLSGGAVGEKLFF
>.|TRBJ2-2|TRBV1
CTSSHSVSGETGELFF
>many|TRBJ2-2|TRBV11-3
CASSPGLAGDLENTGELFF
>.|TRBJ2-5|TRBV18
CASSAPGVRVETQYF
>few|TRBJ2-3|TRBV5-1
CASSPRVGPTDTQYF
>.|TRBJ1-4|TRBV11-3
CASSQALGSGNEKLFF
>.|TRBJ2-1|TRBV6-8
CASRRTQGPPNEQFF
>few|TRBJ2-1|TRBV6-8
CASSYPGTSGYNEQFF
>few|TRBJ1-4|TRBV12-1
CASRPGTGGNEKLFF
>.|TRBJ2-5|TRBV18
CASSPQRETQYF
>few|TRBJ2-1|TRBV9
CASSVAGRGTYNEQFF
>many|TRBJ1-1|TRBV11-3
CASSWGEGSPEAFF
>.|TRBJ2-3|TRBV6-8
CASSYGRYTDTQYF
>many|TRBJ1-2|TRBV11-3
CASSFLNRGQTLVYGYTF